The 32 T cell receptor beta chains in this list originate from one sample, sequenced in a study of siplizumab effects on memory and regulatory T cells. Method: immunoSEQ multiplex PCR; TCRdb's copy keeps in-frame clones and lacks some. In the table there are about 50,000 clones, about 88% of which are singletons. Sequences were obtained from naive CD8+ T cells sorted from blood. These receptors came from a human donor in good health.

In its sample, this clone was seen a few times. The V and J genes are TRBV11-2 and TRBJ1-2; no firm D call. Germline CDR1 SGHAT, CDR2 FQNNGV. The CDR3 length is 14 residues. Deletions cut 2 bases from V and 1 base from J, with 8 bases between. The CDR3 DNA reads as TGTGCCAGCAGCTTACGTCCTGATAACTATGGCTACACCTTC. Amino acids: CASSLRPDNYGYTF.

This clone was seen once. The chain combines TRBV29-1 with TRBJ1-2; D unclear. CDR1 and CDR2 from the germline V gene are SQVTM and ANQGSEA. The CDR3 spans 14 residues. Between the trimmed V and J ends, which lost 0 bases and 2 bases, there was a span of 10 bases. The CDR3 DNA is TGCAGCGTTGAAGATCTCGGGGAGAACTATGGCTACACCTTC. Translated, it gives CSVEDLGENYGYTF.

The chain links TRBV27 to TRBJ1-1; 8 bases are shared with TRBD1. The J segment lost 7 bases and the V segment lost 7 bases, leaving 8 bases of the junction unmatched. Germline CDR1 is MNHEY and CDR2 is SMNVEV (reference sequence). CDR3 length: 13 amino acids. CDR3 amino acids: CASNGRTGREAFF. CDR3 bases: TGTGCCAGCAACGGAAGGACAGGGCGTGAAGCTTTCTTT.

The CDR3 sequence: CASSVGAGAQYF. CDR3 coding DNA: TGTGCCAGCAGCGTAGGGGCGGGGGCGCAGTATTTT. The V call is TRBV9, the J call TRBJ2-3, with TRBD2 matching 7 bases. There are 12 residues in the CDR3. The germline V gene encodes CDR1 SGDLS and CDR2 YYNGEE. V lost 0 bases to trimming and J lost 10 bases; unmatched junction nucleotides: 2.

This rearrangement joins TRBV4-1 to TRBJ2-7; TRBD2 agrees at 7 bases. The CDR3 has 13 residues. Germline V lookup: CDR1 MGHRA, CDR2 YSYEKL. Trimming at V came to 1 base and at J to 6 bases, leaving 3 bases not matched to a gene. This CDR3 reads CASSQGGGFEQYF. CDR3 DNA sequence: TGCGCCAGCAGCCAAGGGGGGGGTTTCGAGCAGTACTTC.

For the CDR3, the DNA is TGTGCCAGTAGTATTATGGGGGGCGGAACAGATACGCAGTATTTT. It is translated as CASSIMGGGTDTQYF. The chain couples TRBV19 to TRBJ2-3; D is tentatively TRBD1 or TRBD2 (6 bases each). Germline loops: CDR1 LNHDA, CDR2 SQIVND (reference sequence). The CDR3 has 15 residues. Trimming took off 3 bases at V and 3 bases at J, with 13 bases between the two ends.

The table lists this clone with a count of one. CDR3 loop: CATSTTRGTDTQYF. Written as DNA, the CDR3 is TGTGCCACCAGCACCACCCGAGGGACAGATACGCAGTATTTT. The chain uses TRBV15 and TRBJ2-3; the D gene is possibly TRBD2 (5 bases). The CDR3 covers 14 residues. The germline gives CDR1 LNHNV, CDR2 YYDKDF (reference sequence). Trimming removed 4 bases from V and 3 bases from J, with 11 bases in between. Complete variable domain (other parts from reference TRBV15 and TRBJ2-3): DAMVIQNPRYQVTQFGKPVTLSCSQTLNHNVMYWYQQKSSQAPKLLFHYYDKDFNNEADTPDNFQSRRPNTSFCFLDIRSPGLGDTAMYLCATSTTRGTDTQYFGPGTRLTVL.

CDR3 protein: CASSPNGGRGTPFQPQHF. The CDR3 bases are TGCGCCAGCAGTCCTAATGGAGGGCGGGGGACACCATTTCAGCCCCAGCATTTT. The rearrangement links TRBV23-1 to TRBJ1-5; D may be TRBD1 (6 bases). TRBV23-1 is flagged as an ORF with uncertain function. Trimming removed 4 bases at V and 6 bases at J, with 25 bases between. The CDR3 is made up of 18 amino acids.

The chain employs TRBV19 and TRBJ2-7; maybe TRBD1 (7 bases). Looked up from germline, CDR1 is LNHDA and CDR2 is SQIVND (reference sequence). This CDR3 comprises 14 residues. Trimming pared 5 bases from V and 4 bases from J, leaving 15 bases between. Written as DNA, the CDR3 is TGTGCCAGTAGTTGGCGGGACAGAGCTTACGAGCAGTACTTC. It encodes CASSWRDRAYEQYF.

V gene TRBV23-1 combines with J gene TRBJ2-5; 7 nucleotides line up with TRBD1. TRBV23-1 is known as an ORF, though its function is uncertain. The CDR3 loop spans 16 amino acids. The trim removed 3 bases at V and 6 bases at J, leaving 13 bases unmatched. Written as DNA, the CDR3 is TGCGCCAGCAGTCACCCCCTGGGACAGCCCTGGAAGACCCAGTACTTC. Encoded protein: CASSHPLGQPWKTQYF.

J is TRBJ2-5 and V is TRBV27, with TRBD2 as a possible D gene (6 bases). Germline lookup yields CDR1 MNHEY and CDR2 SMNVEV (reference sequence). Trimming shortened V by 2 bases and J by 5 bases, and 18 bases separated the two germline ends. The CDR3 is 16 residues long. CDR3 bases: TGTGCCAGCAGTTTAGGAGACGCCTGGGGGAGGGAGACCCAGTACTTC. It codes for CASSLGDAWGRETQYF.

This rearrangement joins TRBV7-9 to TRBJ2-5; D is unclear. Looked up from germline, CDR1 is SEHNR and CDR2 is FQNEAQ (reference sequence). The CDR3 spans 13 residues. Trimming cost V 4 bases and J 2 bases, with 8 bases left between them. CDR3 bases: TGTGCCAGCAGCTCACGAGGACAAGAGACCCAGTACTTC. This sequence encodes CASSSRGQETQYF.

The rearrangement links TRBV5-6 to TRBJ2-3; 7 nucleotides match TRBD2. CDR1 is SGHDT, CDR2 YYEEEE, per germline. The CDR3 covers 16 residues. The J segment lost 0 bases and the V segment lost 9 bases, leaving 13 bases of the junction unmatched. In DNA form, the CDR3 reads TGTGCCACCCAGCTTACGCGGGGGAGAAGCACAGATACGCAGTATTTT. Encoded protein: CATQLTRGRSTDTQYF.

Here the CDR3 DNA reads TGTGCCAGCAGTGGCTCGGACTGGGGGGGTGGAAACATTCAGTACTTC. It yields the protein CASSGSDWGGGNIQYF. This sequence joins TRBV2 and TRBJ2-4, with 7 bases lining up with TRBD2. With 4 bases clipped from V and 6 bases from J, the junction kept 12 bases outside the gene matches. This CDR3 region has 16 residues. Germline V gene lookup returns CDR1 SNHLY and CDR2 FYNNEI.

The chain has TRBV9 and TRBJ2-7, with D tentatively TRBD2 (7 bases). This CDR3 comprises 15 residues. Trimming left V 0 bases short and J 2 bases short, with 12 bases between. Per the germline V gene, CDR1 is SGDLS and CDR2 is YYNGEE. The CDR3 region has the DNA TGTGCCAGCAGCGTAGGCGGAGGGGGGGCCTACGAGCAGTACTTC. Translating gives CASSVGGGGAYEQYF.

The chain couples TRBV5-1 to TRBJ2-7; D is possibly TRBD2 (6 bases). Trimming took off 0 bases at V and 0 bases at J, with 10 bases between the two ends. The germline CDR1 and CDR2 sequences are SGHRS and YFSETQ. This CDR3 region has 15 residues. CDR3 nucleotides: TGCGCCAGCAGCTTGGTGGCGGGGAGCTCCTACGAGCAGTACTTC. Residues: CASSLVAGSSYEQYF.

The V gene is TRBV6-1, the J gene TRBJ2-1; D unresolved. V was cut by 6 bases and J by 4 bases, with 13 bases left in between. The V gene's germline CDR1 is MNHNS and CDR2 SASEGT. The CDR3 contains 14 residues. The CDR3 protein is CASRERGDYNEQFF. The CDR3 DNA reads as TGTGCCAGCAGAGAACGTGGGGATTACAATGAGCAGTTCTTC.

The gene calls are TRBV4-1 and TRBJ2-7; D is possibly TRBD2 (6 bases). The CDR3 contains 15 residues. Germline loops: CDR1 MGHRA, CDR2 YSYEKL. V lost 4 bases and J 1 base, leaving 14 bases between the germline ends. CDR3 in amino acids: CASSLTPGLSYEQYF. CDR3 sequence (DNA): TGCGCCAGCAGCCTTACACCGGGACTTTCCTACGAGCAGTACTTC.

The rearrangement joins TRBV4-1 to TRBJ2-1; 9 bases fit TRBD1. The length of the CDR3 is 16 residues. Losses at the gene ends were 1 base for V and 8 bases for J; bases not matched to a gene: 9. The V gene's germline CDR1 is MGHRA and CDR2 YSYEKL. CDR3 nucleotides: TGCGCCAGCAGCCAAGGTCCCCGGGACAGGGACGATGAGCAGTTCTTC. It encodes CASSQGPRDRDDEQFF.

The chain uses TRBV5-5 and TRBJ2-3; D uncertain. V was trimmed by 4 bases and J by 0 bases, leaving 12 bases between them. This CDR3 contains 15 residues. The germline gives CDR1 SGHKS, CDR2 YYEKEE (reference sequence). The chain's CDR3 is CASSTLTTSTDTQYF. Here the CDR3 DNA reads TGTGCCAGCAGCACTCTGACGACTAGCACAGATACGCAGTATTTT.

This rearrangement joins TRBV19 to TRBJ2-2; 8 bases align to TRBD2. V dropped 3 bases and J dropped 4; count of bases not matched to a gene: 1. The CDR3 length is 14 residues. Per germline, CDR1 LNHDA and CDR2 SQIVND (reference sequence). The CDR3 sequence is CASSITSGTGELFF. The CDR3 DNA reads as TGTGCCAGTAGTATCACTAGCGGCACCGGGGAGCTGTTTTTT.

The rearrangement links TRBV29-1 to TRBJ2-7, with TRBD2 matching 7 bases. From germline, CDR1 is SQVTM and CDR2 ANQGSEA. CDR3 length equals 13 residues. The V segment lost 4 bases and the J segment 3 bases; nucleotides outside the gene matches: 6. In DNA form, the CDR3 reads TGCAGCGTTGTCCTAGCGGCACTCTACGAGCAGTACTTC. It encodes CSVVLAALYEQYF.

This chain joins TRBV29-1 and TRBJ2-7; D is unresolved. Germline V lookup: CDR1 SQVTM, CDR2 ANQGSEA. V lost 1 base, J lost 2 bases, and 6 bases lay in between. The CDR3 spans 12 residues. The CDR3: CSVEGQTYEQYF. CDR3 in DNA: TGCAGCGTTGAAGGCCAAACCTACGAGCAGTACTTC.

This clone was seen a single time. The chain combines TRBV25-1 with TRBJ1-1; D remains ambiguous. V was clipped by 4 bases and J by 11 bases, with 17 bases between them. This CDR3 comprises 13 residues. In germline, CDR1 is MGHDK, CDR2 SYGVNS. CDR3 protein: CASSVFGGNEAFF. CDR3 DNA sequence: TGTGCCAGCAGTGTCTTTGGTGGTAACGAGGCTTTCTTT.

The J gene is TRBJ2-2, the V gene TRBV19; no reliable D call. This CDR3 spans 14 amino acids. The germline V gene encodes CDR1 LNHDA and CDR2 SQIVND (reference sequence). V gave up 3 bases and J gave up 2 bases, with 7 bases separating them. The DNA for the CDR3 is TGTGCCAGTAGTATCTGGGGAAACACCGGGGAGCTGTTTTTT. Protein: CASSIWGNTGELFF.

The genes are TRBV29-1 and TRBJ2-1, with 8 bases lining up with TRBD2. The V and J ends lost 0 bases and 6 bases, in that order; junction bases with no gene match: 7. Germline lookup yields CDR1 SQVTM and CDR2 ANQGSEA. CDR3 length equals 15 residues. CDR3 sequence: CSVEDDREGINEQFF. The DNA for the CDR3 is TGCAGCGTTGAAGACGACCGGGAGGGTATCAATGAGCAGTTCTTC.

The CDR3 DNA reads TGTGCCAGCAGCTACATGGTTGGGCCGTACGAGCAGTACTTC. Translated, it gives CASSYMVGPYEQYF. This sequence joins TRBV5-5 and TRBJ2-7; the D is unclear. Germline V gives CDR1 SGHKS, CDR2 YYEKEE (reference sequence). Trimming stripped 3 bases from V and 4 bases from J, with 14 bases between. The CDR3 loop spans 14 amino acids.

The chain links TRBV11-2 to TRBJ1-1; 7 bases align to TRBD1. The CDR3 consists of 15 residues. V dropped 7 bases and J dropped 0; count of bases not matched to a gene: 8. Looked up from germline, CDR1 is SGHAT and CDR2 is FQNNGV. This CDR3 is CASTEGGHMNTEAFF. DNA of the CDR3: TGTGCCAGCACCGAAGGGGGCCATATGAACACTGAAGCTTTCTTT.

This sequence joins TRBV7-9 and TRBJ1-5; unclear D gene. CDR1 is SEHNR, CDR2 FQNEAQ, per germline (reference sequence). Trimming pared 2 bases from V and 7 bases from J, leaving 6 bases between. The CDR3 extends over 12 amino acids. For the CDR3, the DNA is TGTGCCAGCAGCTTATTAGGGCAGCCCCAGCATTTT. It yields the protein CASSLLGQPQHF.

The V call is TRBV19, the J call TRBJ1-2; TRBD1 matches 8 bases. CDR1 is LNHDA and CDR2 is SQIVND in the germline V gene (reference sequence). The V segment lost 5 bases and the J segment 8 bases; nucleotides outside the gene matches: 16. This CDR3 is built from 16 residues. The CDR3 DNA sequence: TGTGCCAGTAGTGGGGAGGGACAGGCCAAAGAGGAGGGCTACACCTTC. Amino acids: CASSGEGQAKEEGYTF.

CDR3 nucleotide sequence: TGCGCCAGCAGCTACGGCTCCGGGGAGCTGTTTTTT. Translation: CASSYGSGELFF. The chain links TRBV4-1 to TRBJ2-2; D is undetermined. CDR3 size: 12 residues. The germline V gene encodes CDR1 MGHRA and CDR2 YSYEKL. Trimming removed 5 bases at V and 6 bases at J, with 7 bases between.

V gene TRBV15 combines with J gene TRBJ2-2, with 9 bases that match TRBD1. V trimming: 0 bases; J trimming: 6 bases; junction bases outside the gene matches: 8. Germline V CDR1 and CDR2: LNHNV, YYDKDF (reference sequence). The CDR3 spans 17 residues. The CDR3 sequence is CATSRDRGTGYAGELFF. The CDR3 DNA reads TGTGCCACCAGCAGAGATCGAGGGACAGGGTACGCCGGGGAGCTGTTTTTT.